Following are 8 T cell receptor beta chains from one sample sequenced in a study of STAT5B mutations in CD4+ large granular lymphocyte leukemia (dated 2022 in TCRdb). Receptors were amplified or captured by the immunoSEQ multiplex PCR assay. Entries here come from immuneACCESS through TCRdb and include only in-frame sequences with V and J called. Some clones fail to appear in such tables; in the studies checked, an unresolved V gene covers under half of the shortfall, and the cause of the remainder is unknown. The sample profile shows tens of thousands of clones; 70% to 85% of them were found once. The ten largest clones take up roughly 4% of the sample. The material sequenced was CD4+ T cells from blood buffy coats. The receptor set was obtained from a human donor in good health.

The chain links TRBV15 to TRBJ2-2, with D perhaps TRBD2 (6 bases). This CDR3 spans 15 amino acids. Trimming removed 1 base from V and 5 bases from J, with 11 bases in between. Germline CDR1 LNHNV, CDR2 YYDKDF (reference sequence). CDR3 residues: CATSRGRGGTGELFF. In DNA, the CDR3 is TGTGCCACCAGCAGAGGACGGGGAGGTACCGGGGAGCTGTTTTTT.

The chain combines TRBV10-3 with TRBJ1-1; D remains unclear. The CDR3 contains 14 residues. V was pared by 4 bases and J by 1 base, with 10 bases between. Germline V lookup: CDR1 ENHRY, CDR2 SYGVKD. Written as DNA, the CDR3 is TGTGCCATCAGTGCGGCCGGCTCGAACACTGAAGCTTTCTTT. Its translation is CAISAAGSNTEAFF.

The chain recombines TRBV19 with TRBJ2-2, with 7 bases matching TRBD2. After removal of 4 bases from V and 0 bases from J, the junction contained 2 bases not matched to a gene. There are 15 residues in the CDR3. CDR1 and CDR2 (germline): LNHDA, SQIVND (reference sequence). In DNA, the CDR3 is TGTGCCAGTAGTAGCAGCGGGGCGAACACCGGGGAGCTGTTTTTT. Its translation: CASSSSGANTGELFF.

The CDR3, as DNA: TGTGCCAGCAGCCCGGACAGGGGCGCCTACAATGAGCAGTTCTTC. Protein product: CASSPDRGAYNEQFF. The chain joins TRBV7-2 to TRBJ2-1; 9 bases are shared with TRBD1. Germline-derived CDR1 and CDR2 are SGHTA and FQGNSA. Germline trimming cut 5 bases from V and 2 bases from J; bases unmatched to any gene: 4. This CDR3 has 15 residues.

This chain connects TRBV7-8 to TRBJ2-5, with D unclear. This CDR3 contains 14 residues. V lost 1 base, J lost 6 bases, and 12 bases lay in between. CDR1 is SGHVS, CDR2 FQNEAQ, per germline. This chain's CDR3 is CASSLDRAEKTQYF. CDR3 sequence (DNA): TGTGCCAGCAGCTTAGATAGGGCAGAAAAGACCCAGTACTTC.

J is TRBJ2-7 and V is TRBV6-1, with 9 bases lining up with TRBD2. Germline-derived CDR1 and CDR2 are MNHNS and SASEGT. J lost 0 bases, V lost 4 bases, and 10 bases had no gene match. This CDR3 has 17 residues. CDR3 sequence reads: CASSVRLAGSSSYEQYF. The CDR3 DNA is TGTGCCAGCAGTGTACGGCTAGCGGGATCTAGCTCCTACGAGCAGTACTTC.

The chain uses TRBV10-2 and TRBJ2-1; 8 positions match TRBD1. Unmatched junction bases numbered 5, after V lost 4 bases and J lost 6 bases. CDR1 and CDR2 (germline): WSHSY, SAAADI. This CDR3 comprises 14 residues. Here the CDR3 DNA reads TGCGCCAGCAGTGTGTACAGGGGGGCCAATGAGCAGTTCTTC. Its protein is CASSVYRGANEQFF.

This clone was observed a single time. In DNA form, the CDR3 reads TGTGCCAGCAGCCCTACTCGTTCCGGCAATGAGCAGTTCTTC. Protein: CASSPTRSGNEQFF. The chain is built from TRBV28 and TRBJ2-1; no clear D. Germline values: CDR1 MDHEN, CDR2 SYDVKM. CDR3 size: 14 residues. V gave up 6 bases and J gave up 6 bases, with 15 bases separating them.